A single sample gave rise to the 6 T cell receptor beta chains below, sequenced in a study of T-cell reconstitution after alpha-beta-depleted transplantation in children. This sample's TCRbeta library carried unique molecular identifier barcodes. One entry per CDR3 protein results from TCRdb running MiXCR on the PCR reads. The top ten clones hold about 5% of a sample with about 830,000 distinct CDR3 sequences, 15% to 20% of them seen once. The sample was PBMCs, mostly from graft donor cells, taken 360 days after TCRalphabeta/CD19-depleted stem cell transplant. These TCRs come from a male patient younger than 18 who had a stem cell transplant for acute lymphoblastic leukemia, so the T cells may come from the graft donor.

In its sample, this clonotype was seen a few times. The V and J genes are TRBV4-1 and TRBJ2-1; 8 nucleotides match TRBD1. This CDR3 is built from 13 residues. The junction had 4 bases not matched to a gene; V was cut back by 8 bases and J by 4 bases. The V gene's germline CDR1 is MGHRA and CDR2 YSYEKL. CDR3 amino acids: CASHGTGYNEQFF. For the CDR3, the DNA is TGCGCCAGCCACGGGACAGGTTACAATGAGCAGTTCTTC.

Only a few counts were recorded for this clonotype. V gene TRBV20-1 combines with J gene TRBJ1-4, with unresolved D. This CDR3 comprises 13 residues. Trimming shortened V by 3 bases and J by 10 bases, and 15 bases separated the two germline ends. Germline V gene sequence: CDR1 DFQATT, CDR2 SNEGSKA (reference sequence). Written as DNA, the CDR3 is TGCAGTGCTAGTAGACCTCCGGAGAGAAAACTGTTTTTT. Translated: CSASRPPERKLFF.

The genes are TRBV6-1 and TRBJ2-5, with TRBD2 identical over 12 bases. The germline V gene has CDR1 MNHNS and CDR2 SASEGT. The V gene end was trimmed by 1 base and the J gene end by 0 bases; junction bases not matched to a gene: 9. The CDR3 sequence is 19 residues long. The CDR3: CASSEGKSSGRVYQETQYF. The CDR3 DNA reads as TGTGCCAGCAGTGAAGGGAAGTCTAGCGGGAGGGTGTACCAAGAGACCCAGTACTTC.

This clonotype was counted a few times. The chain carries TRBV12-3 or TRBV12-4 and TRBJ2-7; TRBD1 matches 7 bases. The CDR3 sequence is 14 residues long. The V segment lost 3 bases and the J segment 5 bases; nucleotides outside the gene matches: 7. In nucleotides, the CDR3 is TGTGCCAGCAGTTTCAGACAGGGTTGGAACGAGCAGTACTTC. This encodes CASSFRQGWNEQYF.

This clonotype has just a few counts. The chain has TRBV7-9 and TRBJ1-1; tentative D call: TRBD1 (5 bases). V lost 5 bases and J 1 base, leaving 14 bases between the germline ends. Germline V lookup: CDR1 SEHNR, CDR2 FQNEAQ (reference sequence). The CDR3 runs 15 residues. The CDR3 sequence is CASSPVYGANTEAFF. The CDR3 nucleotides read TGTGCCAGCAGCCCCGTCTACGGGGCGAACACTGAAGCTTTCTTT.

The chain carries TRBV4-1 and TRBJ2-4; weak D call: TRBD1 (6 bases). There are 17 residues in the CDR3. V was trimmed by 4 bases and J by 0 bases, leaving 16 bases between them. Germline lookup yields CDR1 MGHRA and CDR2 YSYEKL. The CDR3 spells CASSPGQFGLAKNIQYF. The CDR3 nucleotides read TGCGCCAGCAGCCCAGGACAGTTTGGACTAGCCAAAAACATTCAGTACTTC.